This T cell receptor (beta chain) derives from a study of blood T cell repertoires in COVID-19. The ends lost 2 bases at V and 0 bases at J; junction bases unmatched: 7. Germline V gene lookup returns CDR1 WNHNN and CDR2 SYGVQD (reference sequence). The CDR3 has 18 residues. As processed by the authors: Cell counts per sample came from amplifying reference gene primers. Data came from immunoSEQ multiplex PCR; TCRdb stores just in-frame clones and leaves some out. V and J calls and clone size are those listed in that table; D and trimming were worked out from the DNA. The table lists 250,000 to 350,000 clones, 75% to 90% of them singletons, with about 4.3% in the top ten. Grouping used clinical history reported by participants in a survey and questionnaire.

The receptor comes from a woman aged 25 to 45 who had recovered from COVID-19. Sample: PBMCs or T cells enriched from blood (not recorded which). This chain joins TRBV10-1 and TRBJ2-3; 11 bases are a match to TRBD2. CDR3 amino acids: CASSETLAGVLSTDTQYF. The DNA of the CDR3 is TGCGCCAGCAGTGAGACACTAGCGGGAGTTTTAAGCACAGATACGCAGTATTTT.